The present T cell receptor beta chain was sequenced within a study of blood T cell repertoires in COVID-19. As for the study in general: The United States, Italy and Spain provided the acute and convalescent COVID-19 samples.

This clone was recorded once. V lost 6 bases, J lost 6 bases, and 7 bases lay in between. The CDR3 contains 11 residues. The repertoire was sequenced with immunoSEQ multiplex PCR; TCRdb's copy has only in-frame clones and lacks some. The sample shows 120,000 to 150,000 clones, 80% to 85% of them seen only once. This chain uses TRBV12-3 or TRBV12-4 with TRBJ2-3, with a weak D call TRBD2 (5 bases). The sample comprised PBMCs or T cells enriched from blood (not recorded which). The clonotype comes from a woman between 50 and 59 years old who had been exposed to COVID-19. The CDR3 sequence: CASRRVDTQYF. The CDR3 DNA reads TGTGCCAGCAGGAGGGTTGATACGCAGTATTTT.